Sequencing of this T cell receptor (beta chain) was carried out in a study of shared clonotypes between healthy human individuals. The table came from immunoSEQ multiplex PCR; TCRdb's copy has only in-frame clones and leaves some out. The repertoire holds about 1,900,000 clones, with about 95% as singletons. Naive CD8 cells comprised CD45RO-negative, CCR7-positively selected cells, excluding terminally differentiated effector memory CD45RA+ cells. The CDR3 length is 16 residues. Per germline, CDR1 SGHAT and CDR2 FQNNGV. Trimming left V 1 base short and J 3 bases short, with 13 bases between. The sample taken for sequencing was naive CD8+ T cells sorted from blood. This receptor was identified in a young man in good health. The chain carries TRBV11-2 and TRBJ2-1; perhaps TRBD2 as D (6 bases). The CDR3 nucleotides read TGTGCCAGCAGCTTAGGACTAGACAAGATCTACAATGAGCAGTTCTTC. It yields the protein CASSLGLDKIYNEQFF.